The sequence of this T cell receptor beta chain was determined in a study of T cell responses to AZD1222 COVID-19 vaccine. V lost 7 bases to trimming and J lost 4 bases, with 10 bases between them. The CDR3 has 11 residues. Germline loops: CDR1 DFQATT, CDR2 SNEGSKA (reference sequence). Study-wide findings and caveats: After the peak T cell response, and only then, were repertoires sampled. Possibly, clonal diversity was underestimated; donors were largely white British and included more females. Just 5 or 6 AZD1222 recipients tested seropositive at baseline.

Concerning this clone itself: Its antigen is undetermined.

Data came from immunoSEQ multiplex PCR; TCRdb stores just in-frame clones and leaves some out. The repertoire consists of some 150,000 clones, with approximately 87% occurring once and the leading ten covering under 7%. The chain recombines TRBV20-1 with TRBJ1-2; D unresolved. Sequenced here: peripheral blood, sampled on day 0 of MenACWY control vaccination. This receptor was obtained from an adult in good health. The CDR3 nucleotides read TGCAGTGTCGGGATAGTCTATGGCTACACCTTC. Residues: CSVGIVYGYTF.